This T cell receptor (beta chain) was profiled in a study of beta chain features in type 1 diabetes. Study background: There were about 110,000,000 sorted cells examined across all samples.

Study-wide results and caveats: Type 1 diabetes patients showed a moderate but significant shortening of TCRB CDR3s in all four CD4+ subsets. Any HLA type influence on TCRB rearrangement was left unresolved here.

CDR1 is DFQATT and CDR2 is SNEGSKA in the germline V gene (reference sequence). The V gene end was trimmed by 5 bases and the J gene end by 5 bases; junction bases not matched to a gene: 1. The CDR3 covers 11 residues. As concerns this clone: Antigen specificity is unknown. At the DNA level, this CDR3 is encoded by other sequences in the same sample as well.

By way of CD45RO/CCR7/CD25/CD127/CD95/CD27, the CD4+ regulatory, stem cell-like memory, central memory and naive cells were sorted. What was sequenced were expressed TCRB transcripts, since all of the isolated RNA had been reverse transcribed. Profiled with immunoSEQ multiplex PCR; TCRdb holds only in-frame clones, not every one. The sample records around 360,000 clones, roughly an eighth being singletons. This chain joins TRBV20-1 and TRBJ2-5, with 8 positions matching TRBD1. This TCR came from a woman aged 18 to 35 with type 1 diabetes. The source material was naive CD4+ T cells from blood. The CDR3 loop is CSASGGETQYF. Written as DNA, the CDR3 is TGCAGTGCTTCAGGGGGCGAGACCCAGTACTTC.